This TCR beta chain was sequenced for a study of T cell clonality in common variable immunodeficiency. Germline V gives CDR1 SGHRS, CDR2 YFSETQ. Germline trimming cut 0 bases from V and 8 bases from J; bases unmatched to any gene: 6. CDR3 length: 15 residues. The table lists this clone with many counts. The read terminates 3 residues ahead of where the CDR3 ends, so the germline J gene completes it. Generated by immunoSEQ multiplex PCR, the TCRdb table keeps only in-frame clones and is missing some. This table holds tens of thousands of clones with no singletons; the top ten claim 8.5% to 12%. The V call is TRBV5-1, the J call TRBJ2-1; 9 bases agree with TRBD2. Material for sequencing was peripheral blood mononuclear cells. The TCR sequence derives from a person aged 18 to 69 in good health. The CDR3 region is CASSLGGRAVYEQFF. CDR3 DNA, as far as it was read: TGCGCCAGCAGCTTGGGCGGGAGGGCGGTTTATGAG.